Sequencing of this TCR beta chain was carried out in a study of blood T cell repertoires in COVID-19. In the study overall: Researchers got acute and convalescent COVID-19 samples from the United States, Italy and Spain.

The germline V gene has CDR1 MNHEY and CDR2 SVGAGI. The CDR3 is 13 residues long. V was pared by 7 bases and J by 6 bases, with 5 bases of the junction left unmatched. Seattle patient enrollment occurred during active infection, with longitudinal follow-up thereafter. The method was immunoSEQ multiplex PCR; TCRdb's version includes in-frame clones alone and lacks a portion of them. The sample carries 250,000 to 350,000 clones, around 88% recorded once. The chain carries TRBV6-5 and TRBJ1-5; TRBD1 matches 8 bases. This TCR came from a woman in her sixties or seventies with COVID-19, enrolled during active disease. Source material: peripheral blood. The CDR3 region is CASKGQAAQPQHF. The CDR3 DNA reads TGTGCCAGCAAGGGACAGGCGGCTCAGCCCCAGCATTTT.